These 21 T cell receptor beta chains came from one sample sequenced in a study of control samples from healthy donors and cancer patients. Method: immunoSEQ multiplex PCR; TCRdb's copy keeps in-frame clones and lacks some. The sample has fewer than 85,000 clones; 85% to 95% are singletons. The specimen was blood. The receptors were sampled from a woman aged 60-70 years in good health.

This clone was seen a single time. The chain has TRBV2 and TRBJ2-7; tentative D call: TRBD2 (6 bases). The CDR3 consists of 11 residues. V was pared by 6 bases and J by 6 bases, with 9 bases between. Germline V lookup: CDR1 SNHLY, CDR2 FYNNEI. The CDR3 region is CASSYSGEQYF. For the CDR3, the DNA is TGTGCCAGCAGCTATAGCGGCGAGCAGTACTTC.

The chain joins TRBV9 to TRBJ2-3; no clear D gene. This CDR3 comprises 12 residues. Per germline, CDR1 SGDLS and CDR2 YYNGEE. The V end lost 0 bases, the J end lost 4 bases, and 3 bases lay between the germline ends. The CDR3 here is CASSVGADTQYF. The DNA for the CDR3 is TGTGCCAGCAGCGTAGGAGCAGATACGCAGTATTTT.

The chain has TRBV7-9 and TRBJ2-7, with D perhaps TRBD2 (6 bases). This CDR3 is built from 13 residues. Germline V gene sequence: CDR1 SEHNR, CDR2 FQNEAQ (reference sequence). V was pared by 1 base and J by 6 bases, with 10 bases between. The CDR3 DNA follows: TGTGCCAGCAGCTTAGGGGGTAGCGGCGAGCAGTACTTC. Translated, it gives CASSLGGSGEQYF.

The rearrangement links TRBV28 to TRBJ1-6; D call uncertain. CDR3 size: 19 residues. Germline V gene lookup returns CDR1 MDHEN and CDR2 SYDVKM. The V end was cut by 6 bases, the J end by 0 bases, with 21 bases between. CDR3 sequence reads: CASRSAAWEPVSYNSPLHF. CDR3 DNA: TGTGCCAGCAGGTCCGCCGCGTGGGAACCTGTCTCCTATAATTCACCCCTCCACTTT. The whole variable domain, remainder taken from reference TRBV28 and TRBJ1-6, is DVKVTQSSRYLVKRTGEKVFLECVQDMDHENMFWYRQDPGLGLRLIYFSYDVKMKEKGDIPEGYSVSREKKERFSLILESASTNQTSMYLCASRSAAWEPVSYNSPLHFGNGTRLTVT.

This CDR3 reads CASSLDLSGRTETQYF. Written as DNA, the CDR3 is TGTGCCAGCAGCTTAGATCTAAGCGGGAGGACTGAGACCCAGTACTTC. The chain has TRBV7-9 and TRBJ2-5; 9 nucleotides agree with TRBD2. The germline V gene encodes CDR1 SEHNR and CDR2 FQNEAQ (reference sequence). Losses at the gene ends were 1 base for V and 5 bases for J; bases not matched to a gene: 8. The CDR3 totals 16 residues.

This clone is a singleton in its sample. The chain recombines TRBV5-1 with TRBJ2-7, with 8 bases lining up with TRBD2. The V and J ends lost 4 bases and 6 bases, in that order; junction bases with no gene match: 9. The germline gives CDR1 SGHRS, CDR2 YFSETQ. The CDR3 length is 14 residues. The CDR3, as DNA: TGCGCCAGCAGCCCGGGACTAGTAGAAGGCGAGCAGTACTTC. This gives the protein CASSPGLVEGEQYF.

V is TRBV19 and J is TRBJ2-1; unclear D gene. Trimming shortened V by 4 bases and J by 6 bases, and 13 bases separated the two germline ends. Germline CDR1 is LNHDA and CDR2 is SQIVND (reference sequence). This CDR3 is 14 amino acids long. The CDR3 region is CASSTPGGPNEQFF. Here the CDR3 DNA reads TGTGCCAGTAGTACCCCCGGTGGCCCCAATGAGCAGTTCTTC.

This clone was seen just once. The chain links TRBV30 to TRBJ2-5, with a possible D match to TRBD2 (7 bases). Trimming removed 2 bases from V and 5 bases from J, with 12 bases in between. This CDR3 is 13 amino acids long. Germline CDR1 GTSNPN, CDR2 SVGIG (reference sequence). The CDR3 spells CAWSRGGDETQYF. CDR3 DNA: TGTGCCTGGAGTCGAGGGGGGGATGAGACCCAGTACTTC.

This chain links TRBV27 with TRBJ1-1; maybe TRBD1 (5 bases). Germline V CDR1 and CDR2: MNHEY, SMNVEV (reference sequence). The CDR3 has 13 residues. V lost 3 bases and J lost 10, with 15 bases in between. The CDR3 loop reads CASSFRTGRRAFF. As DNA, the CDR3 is TGTGCCAGCAGTTTCCGGACGGGACGGAGAGCTTTCTTT.

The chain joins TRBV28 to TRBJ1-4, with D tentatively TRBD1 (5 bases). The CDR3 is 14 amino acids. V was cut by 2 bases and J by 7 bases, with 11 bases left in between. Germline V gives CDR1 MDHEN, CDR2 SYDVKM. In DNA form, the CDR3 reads TGTGCCAGCAGTTTAGCAGGGAGAGGTGAAAAACTGTTTTTT. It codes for CASSLAGRGEKLFF. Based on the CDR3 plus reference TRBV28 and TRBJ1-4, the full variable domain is DVKVTQSSRYLVKRTGEKVFLECVQDMDHENMFWYRQDPGLGLRLIYFSYDVKMKEKGDIPEGYSVSREKKERFSLILESASTNQTSMYLCASSLAGRGEKLFFGSGTQLSVL.

CDR3 residues: CASSYHVAGGSYEQYF. The CDR3 DNA sequence: TGTGCCAGCAGTTACCATGTTGCGGGGGGGTCCTACGAGCAGTACTTC. The chain employs TRBV6-2 or TRBV6-3 and TRBJ2-7; TRBD2 aligns across 9 bases. Germline CDR1 and CDR2: MNHEY and SVGEGT. J lost 1 base, V lost 2 bases, and 6 bases had no gene match. This CDR3 has 16 residues.

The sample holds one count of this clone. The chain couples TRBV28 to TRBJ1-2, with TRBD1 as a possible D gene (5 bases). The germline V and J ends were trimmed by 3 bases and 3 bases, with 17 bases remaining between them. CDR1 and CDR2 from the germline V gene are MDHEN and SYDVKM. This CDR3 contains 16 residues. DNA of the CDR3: TGTGCCAGCAGTTTGTCGGGTGGTTGGGACGACTATGGCTACACCTTC. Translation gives CASSLSGGWDDYGYTF.

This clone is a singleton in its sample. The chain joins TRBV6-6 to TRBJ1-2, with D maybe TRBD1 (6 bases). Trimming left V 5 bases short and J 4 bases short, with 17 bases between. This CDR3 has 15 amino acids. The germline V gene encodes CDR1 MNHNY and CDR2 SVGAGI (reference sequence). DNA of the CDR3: TGTGCCAGCAGTACCAGGAGAAGGGGGGGCTATGGCTACACCTTC. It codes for CASSTRRRGGYGYTF.

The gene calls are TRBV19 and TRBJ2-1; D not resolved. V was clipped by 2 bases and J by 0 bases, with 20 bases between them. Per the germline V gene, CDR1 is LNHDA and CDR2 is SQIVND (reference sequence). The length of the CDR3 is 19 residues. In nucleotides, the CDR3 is TGTGCCAGTAGTATAAAGACCACCCAAGGACGGAGCTCCTACAATGAGCAGTTCTTC. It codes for CASSIKTTQGRSSYNEQFF.

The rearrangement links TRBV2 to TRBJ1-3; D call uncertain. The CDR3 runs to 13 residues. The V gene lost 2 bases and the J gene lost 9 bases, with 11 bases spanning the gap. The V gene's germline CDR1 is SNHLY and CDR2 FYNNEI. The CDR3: CASSEWDRTTIYF. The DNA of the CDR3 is TGTGCCAGCAGTGAATGGGATAGGACCACCATATATTTT.

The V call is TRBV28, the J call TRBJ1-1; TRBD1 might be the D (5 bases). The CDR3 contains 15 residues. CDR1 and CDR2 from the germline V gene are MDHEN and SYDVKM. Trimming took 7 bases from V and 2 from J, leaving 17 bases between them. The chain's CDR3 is CASTVQGRGNTEAFF. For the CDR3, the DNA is TGTGCCAGCACCGTCCAAGGAAGGGGCAACACTGAAGCTTTCTTT. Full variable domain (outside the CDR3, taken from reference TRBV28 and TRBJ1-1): DVKVTQSSRYLVKRTGEKVFLECVQDMDHENMFWYRQDPGLGLRLIYFSYDVKMKEKGDIPEGYSVSREKKERFSLILESASTNQTSMYLCASTVQGRGNTEAFFGQGTRLTVV.

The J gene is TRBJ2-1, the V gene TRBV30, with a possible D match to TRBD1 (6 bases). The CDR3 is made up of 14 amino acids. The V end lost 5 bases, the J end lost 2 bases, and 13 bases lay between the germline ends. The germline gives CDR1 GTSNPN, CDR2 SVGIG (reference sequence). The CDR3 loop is CAWVQQGPYNEQFF. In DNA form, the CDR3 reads TGTGCCTGGGTACAACAGGGCCCCTACAATGAGCAGTTCTTC. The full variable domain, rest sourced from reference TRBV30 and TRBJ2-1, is SQTIHQWPATLVQPVGSPLSLECTVEGTSNPNLYWYRQAAGRGLQLLFYSVGIGQISSEVPQNLSASRPQDRQFILSSKKLLLSDSGFYLCAWVQQGPYNEQFFGPGTRLTVL.

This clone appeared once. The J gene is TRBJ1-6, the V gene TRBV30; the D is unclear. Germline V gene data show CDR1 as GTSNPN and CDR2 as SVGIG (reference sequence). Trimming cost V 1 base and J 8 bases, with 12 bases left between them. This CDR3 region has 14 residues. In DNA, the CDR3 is TGTGCCTGGAGTGGTAGGGTAGCGGATTCACCCCTCCACTTT. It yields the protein CAWSGRVADSPLHF.

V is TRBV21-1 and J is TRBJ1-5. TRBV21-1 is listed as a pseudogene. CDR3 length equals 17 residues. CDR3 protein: CASSKFRGPFRNQPQHF. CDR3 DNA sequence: TGTGCCAGCAGCAAATTTCGGGGCCCCTTCCGTAATCAGCCCCAGCATTTT.

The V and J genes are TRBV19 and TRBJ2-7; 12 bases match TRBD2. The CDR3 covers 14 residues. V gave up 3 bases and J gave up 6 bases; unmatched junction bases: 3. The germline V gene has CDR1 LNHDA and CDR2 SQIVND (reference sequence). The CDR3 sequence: CASSMLTSGSEQYF. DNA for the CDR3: TGTGCCAGTAGTATGCTGACTAGCGGGAGCGAGCAGTACTTC.

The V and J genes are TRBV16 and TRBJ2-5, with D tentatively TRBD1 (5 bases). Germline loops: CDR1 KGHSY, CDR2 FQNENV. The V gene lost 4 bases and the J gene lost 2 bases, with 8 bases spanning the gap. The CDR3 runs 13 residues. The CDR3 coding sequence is TGTGCCAGCAGCCGACAGATACAAGAGACCCAGTACTTC. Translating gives CASSRQIQETQYF.